This T cell receptor beta chain emerged from a study of OX40 agonist ivuxolimab in advanced cancers. The CDR3 totals 15 residues. V dropped 1 base and J dropped 4; count of bases not matched to a gene: 5. Germline V gives CDR1 MNHNY, CDR2 SVGAGI (reference sequence). This table comes from immunoSEQ multiplex PCR, and its TCRdb copy is limited to in-frame clones, with some not included. The repertoire includes 67,000 or so clones, about 92% of them detected once, and 1% to 1.2% sits in the top ten. The J gene is TRBJ2-7, the V gene TRBV6-6; TRBD1 matches at 9 bases. This clonotype was sampled from an adult with an advanced solid tumor such as melanoma, head and neck, liver or kidney cancer. The sequencing here drew on CD4+ or CD8+ T cells sorted from blood, taken in a trial of the OX40 agonist ivuxolimab. DNA of the CDR3: TGTGCCAGCAGTTACTATCCGGGACAGGGATACGAGCAGTACTTC. Protein: CASSYYPGQGYEQYF.